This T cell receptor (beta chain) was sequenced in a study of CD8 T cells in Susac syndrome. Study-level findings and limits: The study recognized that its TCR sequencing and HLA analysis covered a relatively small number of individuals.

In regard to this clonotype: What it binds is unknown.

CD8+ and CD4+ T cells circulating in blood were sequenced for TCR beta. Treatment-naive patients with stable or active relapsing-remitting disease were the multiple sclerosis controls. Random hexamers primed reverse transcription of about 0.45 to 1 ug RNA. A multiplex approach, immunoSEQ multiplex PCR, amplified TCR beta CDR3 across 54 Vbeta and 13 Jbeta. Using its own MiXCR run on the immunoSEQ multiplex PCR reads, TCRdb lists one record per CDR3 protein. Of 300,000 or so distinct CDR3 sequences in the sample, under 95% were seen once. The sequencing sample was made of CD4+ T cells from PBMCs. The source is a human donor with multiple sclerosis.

As DNA, the CDR3 is TGCGCCAGCAGCTTGGGAAGCCGTAGCTTAAACACCGGGGAGCTGTTTTTT. Translating it yields CASSLGSRSLNTGELFF. The V and J genes are TRBV5-1 and TRBJ2-2; D gene ambiguous. The CDR3 is made up of 17 amino acids. Trimming removed 0 bases from V and 2 bases from J, with 14 bases in between. In germline, CDR1 is SGHRS, CDR2 YFSETQ.